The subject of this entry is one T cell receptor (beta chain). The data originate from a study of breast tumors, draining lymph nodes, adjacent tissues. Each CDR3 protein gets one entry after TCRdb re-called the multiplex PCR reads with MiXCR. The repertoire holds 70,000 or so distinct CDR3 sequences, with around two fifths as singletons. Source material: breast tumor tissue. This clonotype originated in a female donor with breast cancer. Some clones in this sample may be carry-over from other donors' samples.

CDR3 coding DNA: TGTGCCAGCAGCTTAGTTCTAGCGGGAGGGGCCGGGTACTTC. Translated, it gives CASSLVLAGGAGYF. This chain connects TRBV11-2 to TRBJ2-5, with TRBD2 matching over 12 bases. V lost 1 base, J lost 13 bases, and 7 bases stayed unmatched. In germline, CDR1 is SGHAT, CDR2 FQNNGV. The CDR3 sequence is 14 residues long.